This is a list of T cell receptor beta chains from one sample in a study of blood T cell repertoires in COVID-19. This table comes from immunoSEQ multiplex PCR, and its TCRdb copy is limited to in-frame clones, with some not included. Among some 250,000 clones listed, 85% to 90% were seen once. The source material was peripheral blood. The receptors derive from an older woman with COVID-19, enrolled during active disease. CDR3s leave out the opening cysteine and the closing phenylalanine or tryptophan. Clone size is given for some rows only: seen once, a few or many times, or a class if the clone is expanded.

J,size,V,CDR3
TRBJ2-4,once,TRBV7-3,ASSLGTSGYKNIQY
TRBJ1-4,NA,TRBV24-1,ATSDRTGGNEKLF
TRBJ2-7,few,TRBV7-9,ASSLAGGTYEQY
TRBJ1-6,NA,TRBV9,ASSVSPKGNSPLH
TRBJ2-3,NA,TRBV18,ASSVRAGDTQY
TRBJ1-3,NA,TRBV9,ASTPGDRVRGNTIY
TRBJ1-4,once,TRBV2,ASRAEQGSFEKLF
TRBJ2-3,NA,TRBV2,ASSGSSGRAHDTQY
TRBJ2-1,NA,TRBV4-2,ASSQTGTGGYNEQF
TRBJ2-1,NA,TRBV2,ASSRGQGAFNEQF
TRBJ2-1,NA,TRBV5-1,ASSFSSGTHEQF
TRBJ2-2,NA,TRBV25-1,ASSEFLGEAGELF
TRBJ2-1,NA,TRBV5-1,ASSSGTSRANEQF
TRBJ1-2,NA,TRBV19,ASNENGGYGYT
TRBJ1-1,NA,TRBV28,ASRETGNTEAF
TRBJ2-3,NA,TRBV19,ASSDGGGSTDTQY
TRBJ2-2,NA,TRBV7-3,ASSSGTATGELF
TRBJ1-4,NA,TRBV11-2,ASSFRQGQNEKLF
TRBJ1-2,NA,TRBV5-1,ASSPGQGRNYGYT
TRBJ1-2,NA,TRBV3-1/TRBV3-2,ASSRQLRGYPSGYT
TRBJ2-3,few,TRBV13,ASSVDRGSTDTQY
TRBJ2-2,NA,TRBV15,ATSRHSSTGELF
TRBJ2-5,NA,TRBV6-5,ASSYADRTGQETQY
TRBJ1-1,NA,TRBV11-2,ASSFRDSRAF
TRBJ1-2,NA,TRBV5-1,ASSLEGAFGIYGYT
TRBJ1-1,NA,TRBV12-3/TRBV12-4,ASSSRDRVLAF
TRBJ1-2,NA,TRBV5-4,ASSSIYGYT
TRBJ2-7,NA,TRBV5-1,ASSPTPGTGTYEQY
TRBJ2-3,once,TRBV6-5,ASTRDNTDTQY
TRBJ2-3,NA,TRBV28,ASKVGLTTDTQY
TRBJ1-4,NA,TRBV30,AWKAYGGPVEKLF
TRBJ2-7,NA,TRBV28,ASSFNNRVYEQY
TRBJ2-1,NA,TRBV6-5,ASSKSGTGGNEQF